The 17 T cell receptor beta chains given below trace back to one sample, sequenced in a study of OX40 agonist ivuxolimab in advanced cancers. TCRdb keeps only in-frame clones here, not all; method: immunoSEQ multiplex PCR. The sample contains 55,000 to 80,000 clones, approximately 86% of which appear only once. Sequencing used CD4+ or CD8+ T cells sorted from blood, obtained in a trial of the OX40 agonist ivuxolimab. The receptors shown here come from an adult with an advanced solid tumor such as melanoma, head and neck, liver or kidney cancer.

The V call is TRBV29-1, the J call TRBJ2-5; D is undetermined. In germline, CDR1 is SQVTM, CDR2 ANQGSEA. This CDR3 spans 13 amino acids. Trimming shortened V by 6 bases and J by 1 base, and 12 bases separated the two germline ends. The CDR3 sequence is CSVSMSGQETQYF. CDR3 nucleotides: TGCAGCGTCTCTATGTCAGGCCAAGAGACCCAGTACTTC.

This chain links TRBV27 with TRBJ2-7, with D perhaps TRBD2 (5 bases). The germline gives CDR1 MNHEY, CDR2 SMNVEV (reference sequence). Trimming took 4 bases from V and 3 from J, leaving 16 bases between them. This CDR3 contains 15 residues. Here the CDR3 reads CASSSPLRGVYEQYF. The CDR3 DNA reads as TGTGCCAGCAGTTCTCCCCTCCGGGGAGTCTACGAGCAGTACTTC.

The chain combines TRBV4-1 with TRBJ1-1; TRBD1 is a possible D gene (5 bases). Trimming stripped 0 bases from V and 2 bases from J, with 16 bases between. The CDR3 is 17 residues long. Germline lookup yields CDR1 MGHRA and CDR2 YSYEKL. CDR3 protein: CASSQERGRALNTEAFF. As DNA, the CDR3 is TGCGCCAGCAGCCAAGAGAGAGGCAGGGCATTAAACACTGAAGCTTTCTTT.

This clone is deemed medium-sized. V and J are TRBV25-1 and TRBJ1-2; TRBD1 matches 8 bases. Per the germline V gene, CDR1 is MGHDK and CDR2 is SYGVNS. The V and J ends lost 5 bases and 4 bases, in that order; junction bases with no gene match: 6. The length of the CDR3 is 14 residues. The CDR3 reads CASSQGAGSYGYTF. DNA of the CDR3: TGTGCCAGCAGTCAGGGGGCAGGGAGCTATGGCTACACCTTC.

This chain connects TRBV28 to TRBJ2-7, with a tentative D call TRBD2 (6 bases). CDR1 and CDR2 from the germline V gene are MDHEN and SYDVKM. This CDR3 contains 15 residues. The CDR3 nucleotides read TGTACCACCGCCAGCGACCCGGGGAGGTCCTACGAGCAGTACTTC. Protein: CTTASDPGRSYEQYF.

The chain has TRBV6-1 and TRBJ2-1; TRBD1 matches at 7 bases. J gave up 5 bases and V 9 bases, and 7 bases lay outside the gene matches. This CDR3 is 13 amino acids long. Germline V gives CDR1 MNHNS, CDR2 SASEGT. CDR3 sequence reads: CASTGQLDNEQFF. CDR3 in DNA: TGTGCCAGTACGGGACAGCTAGACAATGAGCAGTTCTTC.

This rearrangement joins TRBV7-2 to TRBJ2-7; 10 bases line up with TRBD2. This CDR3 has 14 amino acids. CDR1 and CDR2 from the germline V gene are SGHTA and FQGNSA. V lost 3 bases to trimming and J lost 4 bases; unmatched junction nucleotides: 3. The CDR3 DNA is TGTGCCAGCAGCTTTACTAGCGGGATTTACGAGCAGTACTTC. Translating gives CASSFTSGIYEQYF.

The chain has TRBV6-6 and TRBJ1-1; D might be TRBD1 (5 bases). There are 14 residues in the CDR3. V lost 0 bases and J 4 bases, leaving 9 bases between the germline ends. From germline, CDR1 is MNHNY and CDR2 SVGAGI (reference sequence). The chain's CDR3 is CASSYSSGPTEAFF. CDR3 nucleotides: TGTGCCAGCAGTTACTCGTCAGGGCCCACTGAAGCTTTCTTT.

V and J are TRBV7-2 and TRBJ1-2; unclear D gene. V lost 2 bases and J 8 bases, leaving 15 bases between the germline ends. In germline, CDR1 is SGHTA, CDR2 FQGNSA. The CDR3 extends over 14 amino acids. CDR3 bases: TGTGCCAGCAGCTTACAGGTCACTCTTGGGGGCTACACCTTC. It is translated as CASSLQVTLGGYTF.

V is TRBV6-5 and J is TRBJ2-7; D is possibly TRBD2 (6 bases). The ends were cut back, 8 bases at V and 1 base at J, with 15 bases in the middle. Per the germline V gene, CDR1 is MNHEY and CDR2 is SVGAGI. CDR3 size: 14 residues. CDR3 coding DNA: TGTGCCAGCGGGTCGGGGGACCAGTCCTACGAGCAGTACTTC. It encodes CASGSGDQSYEQYF.

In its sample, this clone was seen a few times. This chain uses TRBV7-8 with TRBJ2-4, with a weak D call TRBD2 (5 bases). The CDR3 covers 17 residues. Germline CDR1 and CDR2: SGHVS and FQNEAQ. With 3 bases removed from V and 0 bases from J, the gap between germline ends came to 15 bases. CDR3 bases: TGTGCCAGCAGCTTCGCGACTCCCGGAGGAGCCAAAAACATTCAGTACTTC. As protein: CASSFATPGGAKNIQYF.

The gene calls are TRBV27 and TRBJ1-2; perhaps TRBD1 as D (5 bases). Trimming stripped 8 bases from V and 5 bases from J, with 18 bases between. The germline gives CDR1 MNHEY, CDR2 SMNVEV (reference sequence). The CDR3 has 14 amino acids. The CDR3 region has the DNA TGTGCCAGCGGGGGGGGGACCCTTCGTTATGGCTACACCTTC. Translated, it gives CASGGGTLRYGYTF.

The CDR3 here is CASRSREFFYNEQFF. As DNA, the CDR3 is TGTGCCAGCAGGTCGCGGGAGTTCTTCTACAATGAGCAGTTCTTC. The genes are TRBV6-1 and TRBJ2-1, with 7 bases lining up with TRBD2. The CDR3 loop spans 15 amino acids. Trimming removed 6 bases from V and 3 bases from J; junction bases left unmatched: 8. CDR1 and CDR2 (germline): MNHNS, SASEGT.

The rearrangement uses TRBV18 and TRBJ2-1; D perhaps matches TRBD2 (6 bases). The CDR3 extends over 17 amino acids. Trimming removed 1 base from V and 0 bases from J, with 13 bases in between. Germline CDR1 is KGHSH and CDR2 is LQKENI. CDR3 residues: CASSPRAAGLSYNEQFF. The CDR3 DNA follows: TGTGCCAGCTCACCACGAGCAGCGGGCCTCTCCTACAATGAGCAGTTCTTC.

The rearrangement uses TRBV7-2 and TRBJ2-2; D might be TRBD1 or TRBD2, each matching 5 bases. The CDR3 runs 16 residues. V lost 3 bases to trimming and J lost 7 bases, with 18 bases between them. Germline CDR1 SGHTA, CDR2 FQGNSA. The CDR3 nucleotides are TGTGCCAGCAGCTTCCCCGGGACGTCGCGGGTCGGGGAGCTGTTTTTT. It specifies CASSFPGTSRVGELFF.

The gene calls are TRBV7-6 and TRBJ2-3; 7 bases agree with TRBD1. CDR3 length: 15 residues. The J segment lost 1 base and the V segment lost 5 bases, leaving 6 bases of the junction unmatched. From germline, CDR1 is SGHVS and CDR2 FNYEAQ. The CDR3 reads CASSATGFGTDTQYF. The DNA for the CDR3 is TGTGCCAGCAGCGCGACAGGGTTCGGCACAGATACGCAGTATTTT. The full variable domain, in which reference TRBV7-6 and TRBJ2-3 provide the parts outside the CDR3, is GAGVSQSPRYKVTKRGQDVALRCDPISGHVSLYWYRQALGQGPEFLTYFNYEAQQDKSGLPNDRFSAERPEGSISTLTIQRTEQRDSAMYRCASSATGFGTDTQYFGPGTRLTVL.

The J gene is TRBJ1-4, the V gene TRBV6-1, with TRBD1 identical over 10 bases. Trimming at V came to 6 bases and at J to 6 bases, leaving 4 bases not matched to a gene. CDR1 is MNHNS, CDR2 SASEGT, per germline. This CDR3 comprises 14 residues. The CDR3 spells CASRGGTGDEKLFF. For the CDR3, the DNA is TGTGCCAGCAGAGGGGGGACAGGGGATGAAAAACTGTTTTTT.